In its sample, the clone carrying this T cell receptor beta chain was seen a few times. The data derive from a study of blood T cell repertoires in COVID-19. Only in-frame clones appear in the TCRdb table, and some are missing; sequencing was by immunoSEQ multiplex PCR. The sample has fewer than 85,000 clones, 82% seen once. The germline gives CDR1 LGHDT, CDR2 YNNKEL (reference sequence). This CDR3 has 14 residues. V was pared by 4 bases and J by 6 bases, with 10 bases between. The chain employs TRBV3-1 (or the pseudogene TRBV3-2) and TRBJ1-6; D gene unclear. Sequencing was done on a sample of peripheral blood. This clonotype was sampled from a human donor in a cohort sampled during active COVID-19. CDR3 region: CASSLRLGNSPLHF. CDR3 bases: TGTGCCAGCAGCCTCAGGTTGGGTAATTCACCCCTCCACTTT.